In its sample, the clone carrying this T cell receptor (beta chain) was seen a few times. PBMCs that had been cryopreserved were the source of 1.5 to 2.5 micrograms of genomic DNA for TCR beta libraries. This CDR3 spans 14 amino acids. CDR1 and CDR2 from the germline V gene are MNHEY and SMNVEV (reference sequence). J gave up 5 bases and V 5 bases, and 8 bases lay outside the gene matches. This record comes from a study of cytotoxic CD8 clonotypes in ibrutinib-treated CLL. Generated by immunoSEQ multiplex PCR, the TCRdb table keeps only in-frame clones and is missing some. The table records 50,000 to 65,000 clones, less than 75% of them present only once.

The receptor was derived from a human donor with chronic lymphocytic leukemia. The rearrangement links TRBV27 to TRBJ2-5, with 7 bases aligning to TRBD1. The starting material was PBMCs, obtained after 12 months of ibrutinib treatment. CDR3 bases: TGTGCCAGCAGTCACACAGGGGCGAGGGAGACCCAGTACTTC. Its protein product is CASSHTGARETQYF.